Given below is one TCR beta chain in context. The data belong to a study of blood T cell repertoires in COVID-19. Study information: The cDNA or gDNA used as material had been derived from T cells, B-cell-depleted T cells, or PBMCs.

Some clones are missing from TCRdb's copy, which holds only in-frame ones; the method was immunoSEQ multiplex PCR. The table lists under 200,000 clones, around 90% of them singletons. Sequenced: peripheral blood. The sequence derives from a man aged 45 to 65 with acute or convalescent COVID-19.

The CDR3 reads CATSTVSSPLHF. The CDR3 DNA reads as TGTGCCACCAGCACGGTTAGCTCACCCCTCCACTTT. J is TRBJ1-6 and V is TRBV2, with unresolved D. The CDR3 spans 12 residues. Germline V gene lookup returns CDR1 SNHLY and CDR2 FYNNEI. Between the trimmed V and J ends, which lost 10 bases and 10 bases, there was a span of 14 bases.